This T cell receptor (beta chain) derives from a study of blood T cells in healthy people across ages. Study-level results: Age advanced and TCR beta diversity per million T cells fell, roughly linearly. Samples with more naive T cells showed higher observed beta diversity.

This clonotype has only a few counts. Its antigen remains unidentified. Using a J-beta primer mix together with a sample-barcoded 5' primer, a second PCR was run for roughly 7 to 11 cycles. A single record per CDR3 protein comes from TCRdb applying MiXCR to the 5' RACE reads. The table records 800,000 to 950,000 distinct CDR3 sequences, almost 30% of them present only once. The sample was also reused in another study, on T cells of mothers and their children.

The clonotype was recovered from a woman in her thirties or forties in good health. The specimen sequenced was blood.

The CDR3: CASSFLLSLAGQQETQYF. DNA of the CDR3: TGTGCCAGCAGTTTCCTGCTTTCTCTGGCGGGCCAACAAGAGACCCAGTACTTC. This rearrangement joins TRBV28 to TRBJ2-5, with D perhaps TRBD2 (5 bases). The germline gives CDR1 MDHEN, CDR2 SYDVKM. Trimming shortened V by 3 bases and J by 2 bases, and 22 bases separated the two germline ends. The CDR3 is made up of 18 amino acids.